The table lists the clone carrying this TCR beta chain with a count of one. Per the authors' pipeline: Scientists estimated how many nucleated cells there were by amplifying reference gene primers. Clones were read by immunoSEQ multiplex PCR, and TCRdb kept only the in-frame ones, dropping some. V, J and clone size are taken as reported in that table, and D and trimming were inferred from the DNA itself. The sample contains some 220,000 clones, 75% to 90% of which appear only once. V was pared by 4 bases and J by 1 base, with 11 bases between. Germline CDR1 is SGHRS and CDR2 is YFSETQ. This CDR3 has 14 residues. The entry originates in a study of blood T cell repertoires in COVID-19.

This clonotype originated in a woman in her 70s with COVID-19, enrolled during active disease. V usage is TRBV5-1 and J usage is TRBJ1-2; D gene ambiguous. The sequenced sample was peripheral blood. This CDR3 reads CASSLDKINYGYTF. CDR3 DNA sequence: TGCGCCAGCAGCCTTGACAAGATTAACTATGGCTACACCTTC.